Listed below are T cell receptor beta chains from one sample, sequenced in a study of T cells in Graves' hyperthyroidism and ophthalmopathy. MiXCR, applied by TCRdb to the multiplex PCR reads, yields one record per CDR3 protein. The repertoire holds approximately 700,000 distinct CDR3 sequences, roughly 15% seen once, with approximately 8.4% in the top ten. Sequencing used blood. The receptors stem from a man aged 18 to 29 with Graves' hyperthyroidism. Both conserved end residues are part of each CDR3. Fields, in order: clone size, J gene, D gene, V gene, CDR3 DNA, CDR3 protein. The D gene is left open where the match is weak. Size values are once, few and many counts, or a class for expanded clones, and some rows have none.

clone_size: .
j_call: TRBJ2-7
d_call: .
v_call: TRBV12-3/TRBV12-4
cdr3_nt: TGTGCCAGCAGTTTATCCGGGGTCGAGCAGTACTTC
cdr3_aa: CASSLSGVEQYF

clone_size: many
j_call: TRBJ2-1
d_call: .
v_call: TRBV7-9
cdr3_nt: TGTGCCAGCAGTCCTAGCGTAAGTGAGCAGTTCTTC
cdr3_aa: CASSPSVSEQFF

clone_size: many
j_call: TRBJ2-3
d_call: TRBD1
v_call: TRBV18
cdr3_nt: TGTGCCAGCTCACAATACAGGGGAGATACGCAGTATTTT
cdr3_aa: CASSQYRGDTQYF

clone_size: .
j_call: TRBJ2-2
d_call: .
v_call: TRBV2
cdr3_nt: TGTGCCAGCACTAGGAGGACCGGGGAGCTGTTTTTT
cdr3_aa: CASTRRTGELFF

clone_size: many
j_call: TRBJ1-1
d_call: .
v_call: TRBV2
cdr3_nt: TGTGCCAGCAGTGCTCCGGGGCAGGGGAACACTGAAGCTTTCTTT
cdr3_aa: CASSAPGQGNTEAFF

clone_size: few
j_call: TRBJ2-1
d_call: TRBD2
v_call: TRBV20-1
cdr3_nt: TGCAGTGCTAGAGGACTAGCGGGAGTCCACAATGAGCAGTTCTTC
cdr3_aa: CSARGLAGVHNEQFF

clone_size: many
j_call: TRBJ2-5
d_call: .
v_call: TRBV3-1
cdr3_nt: TGTGCCAGCAGGACCCTTTTTCAGGGGCAAGAGACCCAGTACTTC
cdr3_aa: CASRTLFQGQETQYF

clone_size: many
j_call: TRBJ2-6
d_call: TRBD1
v_call: TRBV5-1
cdr3_nt: TGTGCCAGCAGCTCGACAGGGTCTGGGGCCAACGTCCTGACTTTC
cdr3_aa: CASSSTGSGANVLTF

clone_size: many
j_call: TRBJ1-1
d_call: TRBD1
v_call: TRBV18
cdr3_nt: TGTGCCAGCTCACCATCGGCAGGGGGCAACACTGAAGCTTTCTTT
cdr3_aa: CASSPSAGGNTEAFF

clone_size: many
j_call: TRBJ2-2
d_call: TRBD1
v_call: TRBV29-1
cdr3_nt: TGCAGCGTTGAACGCCTGACAGGGACCGGGGAGCTGTTTTTT
cdr3_aa: CSVERLTGTGELFF